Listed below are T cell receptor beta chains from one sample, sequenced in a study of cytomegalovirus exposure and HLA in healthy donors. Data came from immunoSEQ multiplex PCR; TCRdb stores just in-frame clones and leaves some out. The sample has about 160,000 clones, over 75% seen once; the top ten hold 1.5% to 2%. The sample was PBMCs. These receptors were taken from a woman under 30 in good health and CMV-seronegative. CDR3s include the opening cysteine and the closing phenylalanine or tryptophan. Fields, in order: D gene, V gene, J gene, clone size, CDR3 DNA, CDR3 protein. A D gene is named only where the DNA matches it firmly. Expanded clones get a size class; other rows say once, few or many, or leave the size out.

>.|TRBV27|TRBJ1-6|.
TGTGCCAGCAGTTTATGGCAGGGTAACTCACCCCTCCACTTT
CASSLWQGNSPLHF
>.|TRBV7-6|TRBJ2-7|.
TGTGCCAGCAGCTTAGGGCCGACAGGCTACTCCTACGAGCAGTACTTC
CASSLGPTGYSYEQYF
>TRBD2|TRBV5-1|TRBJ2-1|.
TGCGCCAGCAGCTTGACTAGCGGGGGGGCCCATGAGCAGTTCTTC
CASSLTSGGAHEQFF
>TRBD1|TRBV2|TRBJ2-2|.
TGTGCCAGCAGCATTCCGGGACAGGGGAACACCGGGGAGCTGTTTTTT
CASSIPGQGNTGELFF
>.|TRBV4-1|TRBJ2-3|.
TGCGCCAGCAGCCAAGACTGGGGGAGGACGCAGTATTTT
CASSQDWGRTQYF
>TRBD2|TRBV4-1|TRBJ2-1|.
TGCGCCAGCAGCCTCACGGTAACTGGGGTAGCGGGGGGATCTAGGCAGTTCTTC
CASSLTVTGVAGGSRQFF
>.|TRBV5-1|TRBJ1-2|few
TGCGCCAGCAGCTTGGGACAGTTAGACGGCTACACCTTC
CASSLGQLDGYTF
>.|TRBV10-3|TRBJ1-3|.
TGTGCCATCAGTGATGGGTTGCTAGGCTCTGGAAACACCATATATTTT
CAISDGLLGSGNTIYF
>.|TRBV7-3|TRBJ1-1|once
TGTGCCAGCAGCTCCCCTGAGGCGGTATTAACTGAAGCTTTCTTT
CASSSPEAVLTEAFF
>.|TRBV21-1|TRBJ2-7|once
TGTGCCAGCAGCAAAGAGACCCCGGCAAAGACACCCTACGAGCAGTACTTC
CASSKETPAKTPYEQYF
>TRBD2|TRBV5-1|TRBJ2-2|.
TGCGCCAGCAGCCAAAGGGGAGGGTCCGGGGAGCTGTTTTTT
CASSQRGGSGELFF